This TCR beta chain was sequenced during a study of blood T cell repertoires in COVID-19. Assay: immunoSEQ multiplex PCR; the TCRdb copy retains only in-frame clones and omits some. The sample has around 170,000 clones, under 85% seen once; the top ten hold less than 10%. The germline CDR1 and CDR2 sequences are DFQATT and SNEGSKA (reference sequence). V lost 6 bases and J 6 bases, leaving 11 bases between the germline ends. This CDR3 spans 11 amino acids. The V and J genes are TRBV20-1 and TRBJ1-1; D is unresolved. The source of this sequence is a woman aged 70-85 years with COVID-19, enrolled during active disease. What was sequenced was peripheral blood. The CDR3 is CSAAGPSEAFF. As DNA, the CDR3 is TGCAGTGCCGCAGGTCCCTCTGAAGCTTTCTTT.